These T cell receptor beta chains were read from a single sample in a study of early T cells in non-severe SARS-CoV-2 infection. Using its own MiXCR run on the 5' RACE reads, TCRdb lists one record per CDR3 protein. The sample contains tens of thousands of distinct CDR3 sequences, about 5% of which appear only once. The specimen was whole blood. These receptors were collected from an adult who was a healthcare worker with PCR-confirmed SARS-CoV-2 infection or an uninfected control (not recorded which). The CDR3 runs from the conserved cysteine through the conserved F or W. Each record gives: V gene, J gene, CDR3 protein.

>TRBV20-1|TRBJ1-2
CSGVRTGNGYTF
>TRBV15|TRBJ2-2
CATSRGANTGELFF
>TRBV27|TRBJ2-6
CASSLYIAGANVLTF
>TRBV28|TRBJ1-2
CASSPPGQGLGYTF
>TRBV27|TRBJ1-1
CASSLVGETEAFF
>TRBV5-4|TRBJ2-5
CASTWGNQETQYF
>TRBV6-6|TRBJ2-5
CASSFRQGVRETQYF
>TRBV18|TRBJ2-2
CASSPQGDHGELFF
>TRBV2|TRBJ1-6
CASSDGTRISPLHF
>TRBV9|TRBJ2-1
CASSTGPDSYNEQFF
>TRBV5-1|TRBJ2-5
CASSLAPGGGYQETQYF
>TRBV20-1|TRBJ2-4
CSASGVTHGTKNIQYF
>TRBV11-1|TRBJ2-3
CASSLAGGQGQADTQYF
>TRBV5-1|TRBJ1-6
CASSFGTVNSPLHF
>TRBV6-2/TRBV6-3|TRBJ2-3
CASSLAGVQDTQYF
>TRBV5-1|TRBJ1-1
CASKRTGVEGEAFF
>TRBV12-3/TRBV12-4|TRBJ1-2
CASSLGGIGYTF
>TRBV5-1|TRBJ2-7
CASSPGQLPYEQYF
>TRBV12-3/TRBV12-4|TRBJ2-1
CASSSAGLAGEFNEQFF
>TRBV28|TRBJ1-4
CASSSNVKGIEKLFF
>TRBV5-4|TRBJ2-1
CASSAEAYSYNEQFF
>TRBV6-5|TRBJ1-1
CASSYSRGTGSEAFF
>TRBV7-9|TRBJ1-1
CASSLGYNTEAFF
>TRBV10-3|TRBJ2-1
CAISDNRGKDNEQFF
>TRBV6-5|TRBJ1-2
CAVADVYGYTF
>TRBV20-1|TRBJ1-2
CSAENAWTGGNGYTF
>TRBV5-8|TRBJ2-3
CASSLVDRGTDTQYF
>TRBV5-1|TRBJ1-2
CASSLNTGGFGYTF
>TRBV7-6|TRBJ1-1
CASSPGTEAFF
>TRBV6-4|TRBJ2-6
CASSRDAGSGANVLTF
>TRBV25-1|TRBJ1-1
CASRLGTEAFF
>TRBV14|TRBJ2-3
CASSQVITDTQYF
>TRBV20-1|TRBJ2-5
CSAVLTSEYETQYF
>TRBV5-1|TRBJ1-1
CASSLRPGNTEAFF
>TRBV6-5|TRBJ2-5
CASSSLVGQETQYF
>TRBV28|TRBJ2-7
CASSLPGERAVEQYF
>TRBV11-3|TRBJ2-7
CASSPGNPYEQYF
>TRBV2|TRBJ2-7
CASSEAGYEQYF
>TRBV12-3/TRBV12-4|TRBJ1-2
CASSASGTERTNYGYTF
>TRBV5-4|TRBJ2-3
CASSLGSGAQYF
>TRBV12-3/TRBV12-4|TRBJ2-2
CASSLDSTGELFF
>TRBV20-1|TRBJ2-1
CSVPLAHTSYNEQFF
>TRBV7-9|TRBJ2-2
CASSPQGAVGTGELFF
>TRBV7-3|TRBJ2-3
CASSSPTLASGVSSTDTQYF
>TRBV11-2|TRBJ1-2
CASSLDRAPNYGYTF
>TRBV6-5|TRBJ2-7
CASRWAGTDTYEQYF
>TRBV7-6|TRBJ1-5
CASSPVGTGATQPQHF
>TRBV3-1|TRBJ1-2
CASSQGIPTANYGYTF
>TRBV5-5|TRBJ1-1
CASSSFTNTEAFF
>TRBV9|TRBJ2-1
CASSVAGANNEQFF
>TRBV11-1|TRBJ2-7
CASRRLAGHYEQYF
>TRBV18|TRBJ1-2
CASSPGLQGANYGYTF
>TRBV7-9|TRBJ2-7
CASSLEEGQANF